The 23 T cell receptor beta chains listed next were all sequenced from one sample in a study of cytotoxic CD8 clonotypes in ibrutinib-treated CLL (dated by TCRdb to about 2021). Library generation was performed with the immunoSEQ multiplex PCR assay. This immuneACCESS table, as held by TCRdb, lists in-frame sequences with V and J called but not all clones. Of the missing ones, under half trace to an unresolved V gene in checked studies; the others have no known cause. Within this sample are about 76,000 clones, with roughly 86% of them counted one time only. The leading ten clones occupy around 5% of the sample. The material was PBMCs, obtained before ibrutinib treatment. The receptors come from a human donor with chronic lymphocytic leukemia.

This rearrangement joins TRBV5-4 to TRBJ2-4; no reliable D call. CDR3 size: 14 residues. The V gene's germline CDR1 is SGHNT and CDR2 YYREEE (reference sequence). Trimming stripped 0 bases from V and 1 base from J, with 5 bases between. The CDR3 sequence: CASSLGSAKNIQYF. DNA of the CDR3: TGTGCCAGCAGCTTGGGAAGCGCCAAAAACATTCAGTACTTC.

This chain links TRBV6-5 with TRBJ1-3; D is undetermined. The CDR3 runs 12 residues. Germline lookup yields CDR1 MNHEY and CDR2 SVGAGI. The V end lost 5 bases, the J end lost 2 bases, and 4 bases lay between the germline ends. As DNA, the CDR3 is TGTGCCAGCAGTACGGCTGGAAACACCATATATTTT. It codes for CASSTAGNTIYF.

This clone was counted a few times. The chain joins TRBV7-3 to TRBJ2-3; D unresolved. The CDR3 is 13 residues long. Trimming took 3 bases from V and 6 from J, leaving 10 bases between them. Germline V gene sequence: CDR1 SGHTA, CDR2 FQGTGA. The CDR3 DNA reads TGTGCCAGCAGCTTGATTATGTGGGATACGCAGTATTTT. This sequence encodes CASSLIMWDTQYF.

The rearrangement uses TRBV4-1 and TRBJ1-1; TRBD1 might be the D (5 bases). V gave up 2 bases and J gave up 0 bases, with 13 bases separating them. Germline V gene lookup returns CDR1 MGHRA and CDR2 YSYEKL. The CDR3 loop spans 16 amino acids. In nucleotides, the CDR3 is TGCGCCAGCAGCCAACCTACGGGGCGGATGAACACTGAAGCTTTCTTT. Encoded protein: CASSQPTGRMNTEAFF.

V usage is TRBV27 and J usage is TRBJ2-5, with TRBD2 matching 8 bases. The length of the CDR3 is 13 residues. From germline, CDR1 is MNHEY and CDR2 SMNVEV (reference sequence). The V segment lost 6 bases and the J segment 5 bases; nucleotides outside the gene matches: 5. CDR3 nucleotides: TGTGCCAGCAGAAGCGGGAGCTTTGAGACCCAGTACTTC. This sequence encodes CASRSGSFETQYF.

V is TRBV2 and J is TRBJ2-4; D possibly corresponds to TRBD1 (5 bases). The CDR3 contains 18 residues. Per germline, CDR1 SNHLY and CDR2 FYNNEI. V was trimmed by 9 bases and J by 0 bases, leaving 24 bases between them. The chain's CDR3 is CASSERQGASPAKNIQYF. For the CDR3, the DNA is TGTGCCAGTTCCGAACGACAAGGGGCCTCACCAGCCAAAAACATTCAGTACTTC.

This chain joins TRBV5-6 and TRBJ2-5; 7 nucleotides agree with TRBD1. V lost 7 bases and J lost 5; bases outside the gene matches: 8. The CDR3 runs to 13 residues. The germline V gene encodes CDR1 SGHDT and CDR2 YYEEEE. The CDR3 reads CASFEGARETQYF. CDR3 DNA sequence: TGTGCCAGCTTTGAGGGGGCGAGGGAGACCCAGTACTTC.

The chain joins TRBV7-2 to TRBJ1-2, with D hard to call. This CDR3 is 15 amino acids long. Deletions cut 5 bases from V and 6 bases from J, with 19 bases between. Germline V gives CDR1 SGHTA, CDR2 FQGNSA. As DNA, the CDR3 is TGTGCCAGCAGCCCGAGAGCCCGGATCTGGCATGGCTACACCTTC. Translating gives CASSPRARIWHGYTF.

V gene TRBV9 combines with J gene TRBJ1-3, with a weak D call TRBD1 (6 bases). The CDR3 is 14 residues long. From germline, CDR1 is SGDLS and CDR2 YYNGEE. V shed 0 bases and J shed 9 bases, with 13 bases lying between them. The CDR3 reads CASSVASGAGTIYF. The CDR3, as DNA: TGTGCCAGCAGCGTAGCGTCGGGGGCGGGCACCATATATTTT.

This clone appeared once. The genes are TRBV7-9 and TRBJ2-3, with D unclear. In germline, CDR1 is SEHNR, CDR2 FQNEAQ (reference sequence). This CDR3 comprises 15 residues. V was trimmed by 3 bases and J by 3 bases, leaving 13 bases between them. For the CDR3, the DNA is TGTGCCAGCAGCTTTTCGACTGACGGTACAGATACGCAGTATTTT. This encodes CASSFSTDGTDTQYF.

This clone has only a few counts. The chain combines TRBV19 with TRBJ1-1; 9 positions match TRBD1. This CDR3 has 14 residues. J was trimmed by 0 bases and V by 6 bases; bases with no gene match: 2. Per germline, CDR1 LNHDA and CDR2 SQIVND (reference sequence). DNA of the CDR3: TGTGCCAGTAGCAGACAGGGGGTGAACACTGAAGCTTTCTTT. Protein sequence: CASSRQGVNTEAFF.

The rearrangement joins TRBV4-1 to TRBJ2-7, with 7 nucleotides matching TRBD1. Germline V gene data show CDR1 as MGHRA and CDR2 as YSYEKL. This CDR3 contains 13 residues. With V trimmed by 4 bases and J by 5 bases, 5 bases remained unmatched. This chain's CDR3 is CASSLGTEDEQYF. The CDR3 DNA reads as TGCGCCAGCAGCCTTGGGACAGAGGACGAGCAGTACTTC.

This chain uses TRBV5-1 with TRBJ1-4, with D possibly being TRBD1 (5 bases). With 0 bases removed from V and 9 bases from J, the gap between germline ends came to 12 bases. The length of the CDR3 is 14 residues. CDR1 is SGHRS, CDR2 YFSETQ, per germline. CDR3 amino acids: CASSLAWDPKKLFF. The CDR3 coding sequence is TGCGCCAGCAGCTTGGCCTGGGACCCCAAAAAACTGTTTTTT.

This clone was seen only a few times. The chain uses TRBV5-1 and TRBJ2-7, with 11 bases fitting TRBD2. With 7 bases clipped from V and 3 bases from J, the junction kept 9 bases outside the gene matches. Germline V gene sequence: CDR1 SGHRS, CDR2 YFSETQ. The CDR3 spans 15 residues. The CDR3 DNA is TGCGCCAGCGGAACCGGGACTAGCGGTTTCTACGAGCAGTACTTC. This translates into CASGTGTSGFYEQYF.

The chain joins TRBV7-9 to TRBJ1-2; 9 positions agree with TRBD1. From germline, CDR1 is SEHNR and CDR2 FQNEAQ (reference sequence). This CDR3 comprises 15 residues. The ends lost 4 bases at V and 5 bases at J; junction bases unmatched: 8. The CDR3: CASSSSGTGTYGYTF. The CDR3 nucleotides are TGTGCCAGCAGCTCCTCCGGGACAGGGACGTATGGCTACACCTTC.

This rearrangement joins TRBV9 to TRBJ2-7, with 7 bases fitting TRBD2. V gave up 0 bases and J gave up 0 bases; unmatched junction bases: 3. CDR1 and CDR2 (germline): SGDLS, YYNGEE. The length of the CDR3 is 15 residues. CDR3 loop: CASSVVGGSSYEQYF. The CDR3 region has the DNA TGTGCCAGCAGCGTAGTGGGCGGGAGCTCCTACGAGCAGTACTTC.

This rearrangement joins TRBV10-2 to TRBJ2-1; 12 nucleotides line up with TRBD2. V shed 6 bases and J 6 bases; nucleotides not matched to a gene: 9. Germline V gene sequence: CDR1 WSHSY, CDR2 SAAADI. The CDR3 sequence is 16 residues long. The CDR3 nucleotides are TGCGCCAGCAGCGATCCTAGCGGGAGGGCTTTCAATGAGCAGTTCTTC. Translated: CASSDPSGRAFNEQFF.

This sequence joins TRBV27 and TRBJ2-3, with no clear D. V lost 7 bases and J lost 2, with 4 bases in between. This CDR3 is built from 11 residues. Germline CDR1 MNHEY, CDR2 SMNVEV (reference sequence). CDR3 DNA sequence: TGTGCCAGCACCCTCACAGATACGCAGTATTTT. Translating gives CASTLTDTQYF.

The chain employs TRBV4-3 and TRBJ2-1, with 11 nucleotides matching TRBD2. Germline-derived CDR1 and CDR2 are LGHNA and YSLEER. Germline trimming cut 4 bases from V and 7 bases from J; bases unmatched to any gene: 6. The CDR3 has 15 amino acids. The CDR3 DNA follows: TGCGCCAGCAGCCTGCTGACTAGCGGGAATAATGAGCAGTTCTTC. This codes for CASSLLTSGNNEQFF.

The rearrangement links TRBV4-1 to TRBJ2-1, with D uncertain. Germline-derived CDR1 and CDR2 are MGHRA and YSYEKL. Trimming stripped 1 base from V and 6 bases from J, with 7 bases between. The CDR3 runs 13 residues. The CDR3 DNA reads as TGCGCCAGCAGCCAAGTCTCCGCCAATGAGCAGTTCTTC. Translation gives CASSQVSANEQFF.

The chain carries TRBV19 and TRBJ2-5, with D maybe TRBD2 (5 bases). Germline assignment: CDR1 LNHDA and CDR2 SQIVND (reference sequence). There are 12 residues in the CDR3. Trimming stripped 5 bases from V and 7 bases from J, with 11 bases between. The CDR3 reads CASSPGSGTQYF. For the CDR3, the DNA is TGTGCCAGTAGTCCTGGCAGCGGGACCCAGTACTTC.

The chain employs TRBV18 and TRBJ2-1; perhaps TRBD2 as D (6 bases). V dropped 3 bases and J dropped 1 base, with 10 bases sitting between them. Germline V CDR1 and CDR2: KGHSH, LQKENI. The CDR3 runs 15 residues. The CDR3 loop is CASSPRERSYNEQFF. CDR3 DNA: TGTGCCAGCTCACCCCGGGAGAGATCCTACAATGAGCAGTTCTTC.

The CDR3 DNA is TGTGCCAGCAAGAAGAACCTGTACCAAGAGACCCAGTACTTC. Amino acids: CASKKNLYQETQYF. The rearrangement uses TRBV6-5 and TRBJ2-5; D call uncertain. The CDR3 extends over 14 amino acids. V dropped 7 bases and J dropped 0 bases, with 12 bases sitting between them. From germline, CDR1 is MNHEY and CDR2 SVGAGI.